This T cell receptor (beta chain) is drawn from a study of T cells in Graves' hyperthyroidism and ophthalmopathy. Uncontrolled infection, other autoimmune disease, pregnancy or lactation disqualified patients from enrolment. Every diagnosis used clinical symptoms, serum thyroxine and TRAb, thyroid ultrasound and orbital computed tomography. RNA transcripts were the template for amplifying TCR beta CDR3 regions. A first-round RT-PCR of the TCR CDR3 used the HTBI primer set. TCRdb re-analysed the multiplex PCR reads in MiXCR, keeping a single row per CDR3 protein. Here the sample spans approximately 400,000 distinct CDR3 sequences, about 25% being singletons. A remark on this clonotype: Its antigen is unidentified.

Broader study findings: For ophthalmopathy, model prediction preceded onset by a median around six months.

Germline lookup yields CDR1 SGHRS and CDR2 YFSETQ. V lost 4 bases, J lost 5 bases, and 16 bases lay in between. CDR3 length: 14 amino acids. What was sequenced was blood. The chain couples TRBV5-1 to TRBJ2-7; D is possibly TRBD1 or TRBD2 (7 bases each). The clonotype was recovered from a man aged 45-65 years with Graves' hyperthyroidism. The CDR3 nucleotides read TGCGCCAGCAGCCTCGGGGAGGGGGCCAACGAGCAGTACTTC. Amino acid sequence: CASSLGEGANEQYF.